This T cell receptor beta chain was observed in a study of blood T cell repertoires in COVID-19 (TCRdb year 2020). Context from the whole study: The collaborator samples originated in the United States, Italy and Spain and spanned the acute and convalescent phases of COVID-19. Where available, HLA class I and class II types were obtained from metadata supplied by the sample provider rather than from assay-based typing. The repertoires were released in a freely available public database meant as a resource for research on the immune response to SARS-CoV-2. The sample metadata nearly always contained a de-identified subject ID, COVID-19 status, age in years and sex. The material from the prospective study consisted of cDNA or gDNA derived from T cells, B-cell-depleted T cells, or PBMCs. Deeply sampled blood TCRbeta repertoires from subjects exposed to, actively infected with, or recovered from COVID-19 were included in the dataset. The samples were drawn from the first 160 participants of the ongoing ImmuneRACE study and from under 1,500 subjects provided by 6 global collaborators.

Enrolling through a virtual design, the prospective study's participants ranged in age from roughly 18 to 95 years and lived across 20 to 30 United States geographic areas. In the prospective study, cohorts were assigned on the basis of participant-reported clinical history obtained from a screening survey and a study questionnaire. Exposed participants were defined as having been in contact with someone with a PCR-confirmed or clinician-diagnosed COVID-19 case within 2 weeks of study entry. Mobile phlebotomists in the prospective study collected whole blood, serum and a nasopharyngeal or oropharyngeal swab from every participant. Over a roughly 2-month period, participants in the prospective study had the option of providing additional blood draws and questionnaires. Before DNA extraction, blood samples from the prospective study were shipped at room temperature or frozen. As regards this clone: Its antigen target is currently unknown. Base-call qualities are not available, and no considerably larger clone is one nucleotide away.

TCRbeta CDR3 regions were amplified from genomic DNA by means of the immunoSEQ Assay, a bias-controlled multiplex PCR. Regarding the original processing steps: Nucleated cell counts per sample were estimated from amplification of reference gene primers within the assay. Sequence reads were collapsed and filtered to measure the absolute abundance of every unique TCRbeta CDR3 rearrangement. For each sample, productive Simpson clonality was calculated as the square root of Simpson's diversity index over productive rearrangements. TCRdb retrieved this table from immuneACCESS and kept in-frame rearrangements only. Not all clones are present; in checked studies, unresolved V genes account for under half, and no reason is known for the remainder. The DNA was the basis for D and trimming; V, J and clone size are from that table. Here the sample has 220,000 or so clones; around 87% occur a single time. Clones ranked in the top ten supply about 14% of the sample.

The V end loses 0 bases and the J end loses 6 bases, and a stretch of 14 bases separates them. CDR1 and CDR2 are drawn from the germline V gene: LGHNA, YNFKEQ. Spanning cysteine to phenylalanine, the CDR3 consists of 15 amino acids. Only the CDR3 part of the read is kept: 45 bases, read in frame from the first base. The paper as a whole reports these results and caveats: How much clinical and demographic metadata was included differed by source and by participant, and the metadata was provided uncurated.

Recombination linked TRBV4-2 to TRBJ1-2; too little of a D gene remains to name it. The clonotype originates from a man aged 30 to 39 who had been exposed to COVID-19. The material sequenced was PBMCs or T cells enriched from blood (not recorded which). In nucleotide form, the sequence is TGTGCCAGCAGCCAAGATACGGCGGGATCGGATGGCTACACCTTC. Its protein reads: CASSQDTAGSDGYTF.